This T cell receptor (beta chain) was found in a study of regulatory T cells. Every patient with CD3G deficiency had evidence of autoimmunity. Patients, 2 to 39 years old, had expanded memory T-cell proportions. Regulatory (CD25-high CD127-low) and conventional (CD25-low CD127-high) CD4+ T cells were sorted separately. The CDR3 loop spans 15 amino acids. Germline CDR1 and CDR2: SGHRS and YFSETQ. Germline trimming cut 4 bases from V and 2 bases from J; bases unmatched to any gene: 4. In the case of this clone: Its target is not known.

The PCR used 52 TRBV and 13 TRBJ primers. Clones were read by immunoSEQ multiplex PCR, and TCRdb kept only the in-frame ones, dropping some. The table includes 30,000 to 40,000 clones, roughly 90% detected once. Study-level results: Hydrophobic residues at CDR3 positions 6 and 7 were enriched in conventional CD4+ T cells of CD3G-deficient patients.

The sample comprised conventional CD4+ T cells sorted from blood. The chain joins TRBV5-1 to TRBJ2-3, with 10 positions matching TRBD1. The TCR sequence derives from a person under 35 with CD3G deficiency. The CDR3 region has the DNA TGCGCCAGCAGCCGGACAGGGGGTACCACAGATACGCAGTATTTT. It translates to CASSRTGGTTDTQYF.